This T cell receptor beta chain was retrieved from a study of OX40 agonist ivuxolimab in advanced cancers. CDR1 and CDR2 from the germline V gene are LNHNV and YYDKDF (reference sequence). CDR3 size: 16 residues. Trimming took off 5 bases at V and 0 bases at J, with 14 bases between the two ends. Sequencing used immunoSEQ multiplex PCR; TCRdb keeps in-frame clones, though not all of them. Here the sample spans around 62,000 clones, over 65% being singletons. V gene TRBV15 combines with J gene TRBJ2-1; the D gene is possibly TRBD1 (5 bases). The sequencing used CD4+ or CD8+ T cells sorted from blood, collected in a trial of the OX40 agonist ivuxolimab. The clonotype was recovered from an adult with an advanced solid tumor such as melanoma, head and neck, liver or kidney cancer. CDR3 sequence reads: CATSSRQLNSYNEQFF. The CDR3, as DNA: TGTGCCACCAGCTCCCGACAGTTAAACTCCTACAATGAGCAGTTCTTC.